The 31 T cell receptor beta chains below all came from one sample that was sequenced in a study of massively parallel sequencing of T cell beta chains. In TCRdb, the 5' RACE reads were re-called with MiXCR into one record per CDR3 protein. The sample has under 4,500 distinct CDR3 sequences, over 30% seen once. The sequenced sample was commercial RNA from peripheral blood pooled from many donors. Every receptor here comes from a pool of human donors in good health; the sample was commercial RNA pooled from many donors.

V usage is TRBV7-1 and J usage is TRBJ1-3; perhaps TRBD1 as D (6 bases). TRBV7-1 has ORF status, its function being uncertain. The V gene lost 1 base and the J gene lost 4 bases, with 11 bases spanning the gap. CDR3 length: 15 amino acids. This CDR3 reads CASSSDRAFGNTIYF. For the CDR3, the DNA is TGTGCCAGCAGCTCAGACAGGGCCTTCGGAAACACCATATATTTT.

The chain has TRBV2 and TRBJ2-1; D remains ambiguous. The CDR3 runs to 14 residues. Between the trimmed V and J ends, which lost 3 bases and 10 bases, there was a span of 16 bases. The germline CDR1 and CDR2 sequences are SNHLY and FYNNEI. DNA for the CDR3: TGTGCCAGCAGTGATTTCGACCAGCCCCCCGAGCAGTTCTTC. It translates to CASSDFDQPPEQFF.

CDR3 nucleotide sequence: TGCAGCGTTGAAGCAACAGGGTCGGGCGATGAGCAGTTCTTC. This translates into CSVEATGSGDEQFF. V and J are TRBV29-1 and TRBJ2-1, with D tentatively TRBD1 (6 bases). Looked up from germline, CDR1 is SQVTM and CDR2 is ANQGSEA. CDR3 size: 14 residues. Trimming pared 1 base from V and 8 bases from J, leaving 15 bases between.

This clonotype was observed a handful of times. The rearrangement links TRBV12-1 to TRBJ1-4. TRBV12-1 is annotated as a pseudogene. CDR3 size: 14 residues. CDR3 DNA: TGTGCCAGCAGCTACCAGGTGACCAGGGAAAAACTGTTTTTT. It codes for CASSYQVTREKLFF.

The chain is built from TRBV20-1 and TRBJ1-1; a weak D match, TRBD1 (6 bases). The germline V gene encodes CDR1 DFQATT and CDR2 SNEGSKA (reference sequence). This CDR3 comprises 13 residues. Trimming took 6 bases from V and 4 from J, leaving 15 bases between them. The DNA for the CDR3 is TGCAGTGCCATCTCAGGGGTGGCCACTGAAGCTTTCTTT. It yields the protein CSAISGVATEAFF.

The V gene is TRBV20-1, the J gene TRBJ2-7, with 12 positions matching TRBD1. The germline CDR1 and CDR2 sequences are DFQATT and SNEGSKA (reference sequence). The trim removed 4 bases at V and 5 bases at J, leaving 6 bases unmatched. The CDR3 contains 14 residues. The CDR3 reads CSAKRGQGAHEQYF. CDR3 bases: TGCAGTGCTAAGCGGGGACAGGGGGCGCACGAGCAGTACTTC.

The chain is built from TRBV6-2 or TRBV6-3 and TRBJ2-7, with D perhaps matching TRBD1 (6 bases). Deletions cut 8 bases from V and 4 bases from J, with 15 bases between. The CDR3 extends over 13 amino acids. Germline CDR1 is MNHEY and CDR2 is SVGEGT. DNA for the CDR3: TGTGCCAGCTCGGGACACGAAGAGTACGAGCAGTACTTC. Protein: CASSGHEEYEQYF.

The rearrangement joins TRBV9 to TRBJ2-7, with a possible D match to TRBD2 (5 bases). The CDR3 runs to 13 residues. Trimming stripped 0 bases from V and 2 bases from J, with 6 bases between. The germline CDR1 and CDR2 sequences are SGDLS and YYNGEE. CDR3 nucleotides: TGTGCCAGCAGCGTAGACGGGGCCTACGAGCAGTACTTC. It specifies CASSVDGAYEQYF.

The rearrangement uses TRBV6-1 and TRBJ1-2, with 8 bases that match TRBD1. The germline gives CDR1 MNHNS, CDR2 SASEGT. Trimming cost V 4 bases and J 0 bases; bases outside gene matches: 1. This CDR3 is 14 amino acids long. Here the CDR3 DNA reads TGTGCCAGCAGTGTACAGGGGGCTAACTATGGCTACACCTTC. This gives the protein CASSVQGANYGYTF.

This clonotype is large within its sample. CDR3 bases: TGCGCCAGCAAGGCGAACACCGGGGAGCTGTTTTTT. Its translation: CASKANTGELFF. The rearrangement joins TRBV5-1 to TRBJ2-2; D gene unclear. The germline V gene has CDR1 SGHRS and CDR2 YFSETQ. The V and J ends lost 6 bases and 0 bases respectively, with 3 bases between them. CDR3 size: 12 residues. The entire variable domain, with the rest obtained from reference TRBV5-1 and TRBJ2-2, is as follows: KAGVTQTPRYLIKTRGQQVTLSCSPISGHRSVSWYQQTPGQGLQFLFEYFSETQRNKGNFPGRFSGRQFSNSRSEMNVSTLELGDSALYLCASKANTGELFFGEGSRLTVL.

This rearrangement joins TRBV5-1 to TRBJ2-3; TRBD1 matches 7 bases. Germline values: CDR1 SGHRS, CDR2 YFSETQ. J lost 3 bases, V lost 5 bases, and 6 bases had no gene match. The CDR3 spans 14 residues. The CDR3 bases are TGCGCCAGCAGGCTCCAGGGGGATACAGATACGCAGTATTTT. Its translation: CASRLQGDTDTQYF.

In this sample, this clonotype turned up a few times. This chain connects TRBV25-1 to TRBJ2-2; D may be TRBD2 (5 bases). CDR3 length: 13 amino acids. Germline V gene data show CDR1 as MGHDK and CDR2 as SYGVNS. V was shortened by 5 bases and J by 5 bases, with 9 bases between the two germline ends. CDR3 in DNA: TGTGCCAGCAGTCCCCGAGGGACCGGGGAGCTGTTTTTT. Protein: CASSPRGTGELFF. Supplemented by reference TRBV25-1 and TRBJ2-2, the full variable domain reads EADIYQTPRYLVIGTGKKITLECSQTMGHDKMYWYQQDPGMELHLIHYSYGVNSTEKGDLSSESTVSRIRTEHFPLTLESARPSHTSQYLCASSPRGTGELFFGEGSRLTVL.

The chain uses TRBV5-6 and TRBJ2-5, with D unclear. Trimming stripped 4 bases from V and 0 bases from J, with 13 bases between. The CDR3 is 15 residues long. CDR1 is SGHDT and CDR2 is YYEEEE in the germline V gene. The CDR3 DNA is TGTGCCAGCAGCCCCAGTTGGGAAAACCAAGAGACCCAGTACTTC. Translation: CASSPSWENQETQYF.

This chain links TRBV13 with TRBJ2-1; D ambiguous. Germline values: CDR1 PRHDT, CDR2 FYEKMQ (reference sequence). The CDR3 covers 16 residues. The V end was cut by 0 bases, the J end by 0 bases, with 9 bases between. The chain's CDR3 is CASSLGEWSSYNEQFF. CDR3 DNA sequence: TGTGCCAGCAGCTTAGGAGAATGGAGCTCCTACAATGAGCAGTTCTTC.

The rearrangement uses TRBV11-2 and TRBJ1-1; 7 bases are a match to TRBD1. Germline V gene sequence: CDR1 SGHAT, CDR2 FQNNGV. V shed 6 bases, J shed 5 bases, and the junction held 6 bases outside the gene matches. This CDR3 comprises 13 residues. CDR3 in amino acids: CASSWGQPTEAFF. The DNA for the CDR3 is TGTGCCAGCAGTTGGGGACAGCCAACTGAAGCTTTCTTT. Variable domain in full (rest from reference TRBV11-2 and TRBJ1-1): EAGVAQSPRYKIIEKRQSVAFWCNPISGHATLYWYQQILGQGPKLLIQFQNNGVVDDSQLPKDRFSAERLKGVDSTLKIQPAKLEDSAVYLCASSWGQPTEAFFGQGTRLTVV.

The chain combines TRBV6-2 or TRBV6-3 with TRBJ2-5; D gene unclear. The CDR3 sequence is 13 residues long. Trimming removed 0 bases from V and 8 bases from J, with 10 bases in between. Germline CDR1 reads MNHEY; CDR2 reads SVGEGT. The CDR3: CASSYSFRVTQYF. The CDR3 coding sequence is TGTGCCAGCAGTTACTCTTTCCGAGTAACCCAGTACTTC.

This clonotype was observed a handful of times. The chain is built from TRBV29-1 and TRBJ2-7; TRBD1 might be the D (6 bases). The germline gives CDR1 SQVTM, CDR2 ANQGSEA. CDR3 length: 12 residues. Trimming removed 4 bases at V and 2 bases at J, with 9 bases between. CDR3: CSVGGQPYEQYF. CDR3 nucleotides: TGCAGCGTTGGCGGACAGCCCTACGAGCAGTACTTC.

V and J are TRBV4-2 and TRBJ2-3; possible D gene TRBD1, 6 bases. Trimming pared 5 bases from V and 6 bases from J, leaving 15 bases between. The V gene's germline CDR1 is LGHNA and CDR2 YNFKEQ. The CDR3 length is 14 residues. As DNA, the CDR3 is TGTGCCAGCAGCAAAGCCACAGGGCCGGATACGCAGTATTTT. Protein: CASSKATGPDTQYF.

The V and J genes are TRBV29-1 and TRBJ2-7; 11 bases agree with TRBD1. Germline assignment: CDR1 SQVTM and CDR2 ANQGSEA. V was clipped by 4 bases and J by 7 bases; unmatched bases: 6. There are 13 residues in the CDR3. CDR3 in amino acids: CSVVGQGAKEQYF. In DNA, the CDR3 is TGCAGCGTTGTCGGACAGGGGGCCAAGGAGCAGTACTTC.

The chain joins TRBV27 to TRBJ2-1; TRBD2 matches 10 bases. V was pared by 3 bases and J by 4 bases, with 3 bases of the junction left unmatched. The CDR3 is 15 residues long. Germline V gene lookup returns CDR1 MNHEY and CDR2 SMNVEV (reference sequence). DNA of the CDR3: TGTGCCAGCAGTTTTAGCGGGGGGAATTACAATGAGCAGTTCTTC. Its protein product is CASSFSGGNYNEQFF.

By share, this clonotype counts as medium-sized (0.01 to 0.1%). CDR3: CASSRTGISNEQFF. In DNA, the CDR3 is TGTGCCAGCAGCCGAACGGGGATAAGCAATGAGCAGTTCTTC. The chain links TRBV4-2 to TRBJ2-1; possibly TRBD2 for D (5 bases). Per the germline V gene, CDR1 is LGHNA and CDR2 is YNFKEQ. The CDR3 extends over 14 amino acids. The V and J ends lost 4 bases and 6 bases respectively, with 13 bases between them.

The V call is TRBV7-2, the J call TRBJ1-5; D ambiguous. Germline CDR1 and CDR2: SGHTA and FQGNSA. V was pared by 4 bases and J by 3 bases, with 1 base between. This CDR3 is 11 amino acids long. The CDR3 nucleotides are TGTGCCAGCAGCTACAATCAGCCCCAGCATTTT. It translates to CASSYNQPQHF.

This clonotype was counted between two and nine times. The CDR3 bases are TGTGCCAGCAGCCCCCACAGGGGGCGTCAGCCCCAGCATTTT. This codes for CASSPHRGRQPQHF. The chain employs TRBV4-2 and TRBJ1-5, with 9 bases aligning to TRBD1. The V gene end was trimmed by 4 bases and the J gene end by 6 bases; junction bases not matched to a gene: 4. CDR1 LGHNA and CDR2 YNFKEQ come from the germline V gene. This CDR3 region has 14 residues.

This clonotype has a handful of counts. The CDR3 DNA sequence: TGCAGTGCTACTCCCGGGACAGGGAATTCACCCCTCCACTTT. Its protein product is CSATPGTGNSPLHF. This chain joins TRBV20-1 and TRBJ1-6; 9 bases map to TRBD1. The CDR3 has 14 residues. The ends lost 4 bases at V and 7 bases at J; junction bases unmatched: 5. Germline CDR1 reads DFQATT; CDR2 reads SNEGSKA (reference sequence).

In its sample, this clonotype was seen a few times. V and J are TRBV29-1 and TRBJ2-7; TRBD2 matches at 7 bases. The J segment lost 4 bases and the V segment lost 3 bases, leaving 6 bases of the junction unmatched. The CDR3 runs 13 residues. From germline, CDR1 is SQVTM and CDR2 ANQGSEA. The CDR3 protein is CSVEASGSYEQYF. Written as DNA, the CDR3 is TGCAGCGTTGAGGCTAGCGGAAGTTACGAGCAGTACTTC.

DNA for the CDR3: TGCGCCAGCAGCTTGGGGGGGGGCTCCTACAATGAGCAGTTCTTC. Translation: CASSLGGGSYNEQFF. This chain connects TRBV5-1 to TRBJ2-1, with 7 bases aligning to TRBD2. From germline, CDR1 is SGHRS and CDR2 YFSETQ. The CDR3 consists of 15 residues. V was pared by 0 bases and J by 0 bases, with 0 bases of the junction left unmatched.

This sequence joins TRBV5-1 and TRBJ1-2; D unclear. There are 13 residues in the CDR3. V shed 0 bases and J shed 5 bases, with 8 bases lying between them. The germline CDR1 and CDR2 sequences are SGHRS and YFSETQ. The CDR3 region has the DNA TGCGCCAGCAGCTTGGGTACCGAATATGGCTACACCTTC. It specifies CASSLGTEYGYTF.

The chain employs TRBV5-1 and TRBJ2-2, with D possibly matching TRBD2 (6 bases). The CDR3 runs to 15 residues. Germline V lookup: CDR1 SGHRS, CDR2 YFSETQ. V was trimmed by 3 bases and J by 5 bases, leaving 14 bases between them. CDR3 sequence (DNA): TGCGCCAGCAGCTCCGGAGGGGACCCAACCGGGGAGCTGTTTTTT. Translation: CASSSGGDPTGELFF.

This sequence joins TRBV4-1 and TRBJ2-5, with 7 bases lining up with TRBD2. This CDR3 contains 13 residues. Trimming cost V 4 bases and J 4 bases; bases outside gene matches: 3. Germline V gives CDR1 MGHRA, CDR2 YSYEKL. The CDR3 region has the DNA TGCGCCAGCAGCCCTTTAGCGGGAGAGACCCAGTACTTC. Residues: CASSPLAGETQYF.

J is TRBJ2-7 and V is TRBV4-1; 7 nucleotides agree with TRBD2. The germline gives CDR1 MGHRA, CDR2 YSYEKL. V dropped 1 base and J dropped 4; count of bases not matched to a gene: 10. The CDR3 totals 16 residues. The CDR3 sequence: CASSQVLPGTTYEQYF. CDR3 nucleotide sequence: TGCGCCAGCAGCCAAGTTCTCCCCGGGACTACTTACGAGCAGTACTTC.

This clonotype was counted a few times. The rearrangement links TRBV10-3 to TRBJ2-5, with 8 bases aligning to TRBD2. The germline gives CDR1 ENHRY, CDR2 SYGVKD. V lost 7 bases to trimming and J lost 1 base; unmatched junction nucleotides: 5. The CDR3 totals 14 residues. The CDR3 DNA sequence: TGTGCCATCAACAACCGGGGGGGCCAAGAGACCCAGTACTTC. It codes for CAINNRGGQETQYF.